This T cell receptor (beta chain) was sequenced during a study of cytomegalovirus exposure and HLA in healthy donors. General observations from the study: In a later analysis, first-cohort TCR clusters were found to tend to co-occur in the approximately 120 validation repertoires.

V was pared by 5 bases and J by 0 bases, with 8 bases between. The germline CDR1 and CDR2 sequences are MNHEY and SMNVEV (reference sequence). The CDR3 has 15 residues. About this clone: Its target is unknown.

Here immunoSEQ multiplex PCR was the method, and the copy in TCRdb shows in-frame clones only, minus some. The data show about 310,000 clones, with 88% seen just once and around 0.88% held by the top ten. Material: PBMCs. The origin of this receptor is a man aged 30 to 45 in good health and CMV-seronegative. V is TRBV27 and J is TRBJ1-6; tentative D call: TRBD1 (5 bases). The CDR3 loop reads CASSRQSSYNSPLHF. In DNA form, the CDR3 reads TGTGCCAGCAGTCGACAGAGCTCCTATAATTCACCCCTCCACTTT.